The 11 T cell receptor beta chains below all came from one sample that was sequenced in a study of blood T cell repertoires in COVID-19 (dated by TCRdb to about 2020). The library was generated by the immunoSEQ multiplex PCR assay. The table was pulled from immuneACCESS by TCRdb, which kept in-frame rearrangements only. Such tables lose some clones; where checked, under half of the loss comes from unresolved V genes, and the rest has no known cause. The sample records 150,000 to 200,000 clones, around 84% of which are singletons. The ten largest clones add up to approximately 8% of the sample. Sequencing was done on a sample of PBMCs or T cells enriched from blood (not recorded which). Receptor source: a woman in her 50s who had recovered from COVID-19.

The chain uses TRBV7-2 and TRBJ1-2; D is uncertain. Germline V gene sequence: CDR1 SGHTA, CDR2 FQGNSA. This CDR3 contains 13 residues. V was trimmed by 1 base and J by 7 bases, leaving 10 bases between them. The CDR3 region is CASSLGGETGYTF. In DNA form, the CDR3 reads TGTGCCAGCAGCTTAGGCGGGGAGACTGGCTACACCTTC. The whole variable domain, remainder taken from reference TRBV7-2 and TRBJ1-2, is GAGVSQSPSNKVTEKGKDVELRCDPISGHTALYWYRQSLGQGLEFLIYFQGNSAPDKSGLPSDRFSAERTGGSVSTLTIQRTQQEDSAVYLCASSLGGETGYTFGSGTRLTVV.

The chain carries TRBV4-1 and TRBJ1-6, with D maybe TRBD1 (6 bases). Germline CDR1 reads MGHRA; CDR2 reads YSYEKL. V gave up 0 bases and J gave up 0 bases, with 15 bases separating them. The CDR3 covers 19 residues. CDR3 in DNA: TGCGCCAGCAGCCAAGATCATGCAGGGGTATCCTCCTATAATTCACCCCTCCACTTT. Amino acid sequence: CASSQDHAGVSSYNSPLHF.

The chain combines TRBV10-3 with TRBJ1-4, with D uncertain. Germline CDR1 reads ENHRY; CDR2 reads SYGVKD. Deletions cut 2 bases from V and 4 bases from J, with 2 bases between. The CDR3 runs to 12 residues. The CDR3 loop is CAISERNEKLFF. The DNA for the CDR3 is TGTGCCATCAGTGAGCGTAATGAAAAACTGTTTTTT.

The V gene is TRBV7-9, the J gene TRBJ2-1, with 7 bases identical to TRBD1. This CDR3 contains 16 residues. CDR1 is SEHNR, CDR2 FQNEAQ, per germline (reference sequence). J gave up 12 bases and V 7 bases, and 21 bases lay outside the gene matches. The CDR3 bases are TGTGCCAGCACCCAAGCGACAGGGAGCGCCCAAACCGGGCAGTTCTTC. Translation gives CASTQATGSAQTGQFF.

The V and J genes are TRBV3-1 (or the pseudogene TRBV3-2) and TRBJ2-7; D gene unclear. Germline V CDR1 and CDR2: LGHDT, YNNKEL (reference sequence). Trimming cost V 0 bases and J 3 bases, with 9 bases left between them. CDR3 size: 14 residues. CDR3 sequence (DNA): TGTGCCAGCAGCCAAGATTGGCTCAACTACGAGCAGTACTTC. Protein: CASSQDWLNYEQYF.

The gene calls are TRBV7-2 and TRBJ2-1, with 8 positions matching TRBD2. This CDR3 is 15 amino acids long. Germline V gene sequence: CDR1 SGHTA, CDR2 FQGNSA. J lost 5 bases, V lost 2 bases, and 5 bases had no gene match. This chain's CDR3 is CASSLKAGAHNEQFF. CDR3 DNA: TGTGCCAGCAGCTTAAAAGCGGGAGCCCACAATGAGCAGTTCTTC.

V gene TRBV19 combines with J gene TRBJ2-2; 8 nucleotides match TRBD2. Germline CDR1 reads LNHDA; CDR2 reads SQIVND (reference sequence). Trimming removed 6 bases from V and 0 bases from J; junction bases left unmatched: 0. This CDR3 comprises 14 residues. The CDR3 bases are TGTGCCAGTAGGACTAGCGCGAACACCGGGGAGCTGTTTTTT. This gives the protein CASRTSANTGELFF.

The rearrangement joins TRBV5-1 to TRBJ1-4; maybe TRBD1 (5 bases). Germline V gene sequence: CDR1 SGHRS, CDR2 YFSETQ. V was shortened by 6 bases and J by 0 bases, with 12 bases between the two germline ends. The CDR3 consists of 15 residues. The CDR3 DNA reads as TGCGCCAGCACGGGGGGTAGTGCAACTAATGAAAAACTGTTTTTT. It encodes CASTGGSATNEKLFF.

This chain links TRBV28 with TRBJ2-2; D call uncertain. Germline CDR1 is MDHEN and CDR2 is SYDVKM. Between the trimmed V and J ends, which lost 2 bases and 4 bases, there was a span of 5 bases. This CDR3 is 13 amino acids long. CDR3 nucleotides: TGTGCCAGCAGTTTAAGGAGCACCGGGGAGCTGTTTTTT. It specifies CASSLRSTGELFF.

The chain has TRBV11-2 and TRBJ2-3; possibly TRBD2 for D (7 bases). Germline CDR1 is SGHAT and CDR2 is FQNNGV. V was pared by 1 base and J by 0 bases, with 11 bases between. This CDR3 is built from 16 residues. The CDR3 reads CASSLAGGLSTDTQYF. CDR3 coding DNA: TGTGCCAGCAGCTTAGCGGGGGGCCTTAGCACAGATACGCAGTATTTT. Together with reference TRBV11-2 and TRBJ2-3, the CDR3 gives the full variable domain: EAGVAQSPRYKIIEKRQSVAFWCNPISGHATLYWYQQILGQGPKLLIQFQNNGVVDDSQLPKDRFSAERLKGVDSTLKIQPAKLEDSAVYLCASSLAGGLSTDTQYFGPGTRLTVL.

V and J are TRBV5-1 and TRBJ1-4; 7 positions match TRBD1. Germline V gives CDR1 SGHRS, CDR2 YFSETQ. The V and J ends lost 3 bases and 3 bases, in that order; junction bases with no gene match: 8. The CDR3 sequence is 16 residues long. The CDR3 DNA sequence: TGCGCCAGCAGCTCGACAGGGACGTCGGCTAATGAAAAACTGTTTTTT. Amino acid sequence: CASSSTGTSANEKLFF.